The 25 T cell receptor beta chains listed next were all sequenced from one sample in a study of early T cells in non-severe SARS-CoV-2 infection. TCRdb redid the calling of the 5' RACE reads with MiXCR, one entry per CDR3 protein. Of about 47,000 distinct CDR3 sequences listed, around 10% are singletons. Sequencing used whole blood, obtained at baseline. These receptors were obtained from an adult who was a healthcare worker with PCR-confirmed SARS-CoV-2 infection or an uninfected control (not recorded which).

There are many counts of this clonotype. The chain joins TRBV3-1 to TRBJ1-2; a possible D gene is TRBD1 (5 bases). CDR3 size: 13 residues. The ends were cut back, 4 bases at V and 2 bases at J, with 8 bases in the middle. Germline loops: CDR1 LGHDT, CDR2 YNNKEL (reference sequence). CDR3 protein: CASSRDGNYGYTF. In DNA, the CDR3 is TGTGCCAGCAGCCGGGACGGGAACTATGGCTACACCTTC.

This clonotype was detected many times. The chain joins TRBV18 to TRBJ1-4, with 7 positions matching TRBD1. The CDR3 extends over 17 amino acids. Per germline, CDR1 KGHSH and CDR2 LQKENI. V lost 0 bases, J lost 8 bases, and 12 bases stayed unmatched. This chain's CDR3 is CASSPPGTAQSFEKLFF. DNA for the CDR3: TGTGCCAGCTCACCACCGGGGACAGCACAATCCTTCGAAAAACTGTTTTTT.

This chain links TRBV7-8 with TRBJ2-5, with 10 bases matching TRBD2. Trimming took 5 bases from V and 0 from J; bases not matched to a gene: 6. From germline, CDR1 is SGHVS and CDR2 FQNEAQ. This CDR3 comprises 16 residues. In nucleotides, the CDR3 is TGTGCCAGCAGCGGCCGACTAGCGGGCTACCAAGAGACCCAGTACTTC. It yields the protein CASSGRLAGYQETQYF.

This clonotype was recorded many times. The chain links TRBV12-3 or TRBV12-4 to TRBJ2-3; 9 nucleotides line up with TRBD2. This CDR3 is built from 14 residues. Trimming cost V 10 bases and J 9 bases; bases outside gene matches: 14. The CDR3 DNA is TGTGCCACGTCTCGAGGGAGCGGGGGGTTAACGCAGTATTTT. This sequence encodes CATSRGSGGLTQYF.

Only a few counts were recorded for this clonotype. This chain joins TRBV6-1 and TRBJ1-2, with TRBD1 matching over 10 bases. Per the germline V gene, CDR1 is MNHNS and CDR2 is SASEGT. The CDR3 is 14 residues long. The CDR3 DNA is TGTGCTTACTTACCTGGACAGGGGGACTATGGCTACACCTTC. Its protein product is CAYLPGQGDYGYTF.

This clonotype was detected only a few times. V is TRBV12-3 or TRBV12-4 and J is TRBJ2-1; 7 positions agree with TRBD2. There are 15 residues in the CDR3. With 4 bases clipped from V and 9 bases from J, the junction kept 12 bases outside the gene matches. The CDR3 protein is CASSWSGMTMVEQFF. The CDR3 DNA reads TGTGCCAGCAGTTGGAGCGGGATGACTATGGTTGAGCAGTTCTTC.

This clonotype came up a few times. This chain joins TRBV21-1 and TRBJ2-7; whether TRBD1, the table's D call, matches the DNA was not checked. TRBV21-1 represents a pseudogene. The CDR3 is 16 amino acids. DNA of the CDR3: TGTGCCAGCAGCAAAGCTCGCCGGGGTATTTCCTACGAGCAGTACTTC. It codes for CASSKARRGISYEQYF.

The V and J genes are TRBV28 and TRBJ2-7; no definite D call. This CDR3 contains 13 residues. V shed 6 bases and J shed 1 base, with 10 bases lying between them. CDR1 is MDHEN and CDR2 is SYDVKM in the germline V gene. CDR3 sequence (DNA): TGTGCCAGCAGCGCTGACTGGTCCTACGAGCAGTACTTC. This codes for CASSADWSYEQYF.

This clonotype came up many times. The V and J genes are TRBV6-6 and TRBJ2-5, with D possibly called TRBD1 or TRBD2 (6 bases each). The V gene lost 6 bases and the J gene lost 4 bases, with 12 bases spanning the gap. This CDR3 is built from 13 residues. Germline V CDR1 and CDR2: MNHNY, SVGAGI (reference sequence). This CDR3 reads CASRTQGGETQYF. DNA for the CDR3: TGTGCCAGCAGAACACAGGGAGGAGAGACCCAGTACTTC.

This clonotype has at least ten counts. CDR3 region: CSAWTSGGAGNEQFF. The CDR3 DNA sequence: TGCAGTGCTTGGACTAGCGGGGGGGCCGGGAATGAGCAGTTCTTC. This chain links TRBV20-1 with TRBJ2-1, with TRBD2 identical over 15 bases. Germline V gene data show CDR1 as DFQATT and CDR2 as SNEGSKA (reference sequence). The CDR3 is 15 amino acids. V lost 5 bases to trimming and J lost 7 bases; unmatched junction nucleotides: 6.

This clonotype was seen many times. V is TRBV19 and J is TRBJ1-1; D not resolved. Germline V gene lookup returns CDR1 LNHDA and CDR2 SQIVND (reference sequence). The V end was cut by 1 base, the J end by 0 bases, with 9 bases between. This CDR3 comprises 15 residues. This CDR3 is CASSIVGFMNTEAFF. The CDR3 DNA follows: TGTGCCAGTAGTATAGTTGGATTCATGAACACTGAAGCTTTCTTT.

This clonotype was observed a few times. V and J are TRBV20-1 and TRBJ2-7; 9 bases fit TRBD2. Germline-derived CDR1 and CDR2 are DFQATT and SNEGSKA (reference sequence). J gave up 0 bases and V 1 base, and 4 bases lay outside the gene matches. The CDR3 spans 15 residues. The CDR3 here is CSARGTSAFSYEQYF. The CDR3, as DNA: TGCAGTGCTAGAGGGACTAGCGCATTCTCCTACGAGCAGTACTTC.

In this sample, this clonotype turned up many times. The gene calls are TRBV5-4 and TRBJ2-1; D uncertain. Germline loops: CDR1 SGHNT, CDR2 YYREEE (reference sequence). Trimming left V 0 bases short and J 4 bases short, with 11 bases between. This CDR3 spans 15 amino acids. CDR3 residues: CASSLELGPYNEQFF. CDR3 DNA: TGTGCCAGCAGCTTGGAGCTCGGGCCGTACAATGAGCAGTTCTTC.

This chain connects TRBV29-1 to TRBJ2-2, with D uncertain. Trimming pared 1 base from V and 2 bases from J, leaving 8 bases between. In germline, CDR1 is SQVTM, CDR2 ANQGSEA. The CDR3 covers 14 residues. CDR3 residues: CSVEGQKNTGELFF. In nucleotides, the CDR3 is TGCAGCGTTGAAGGGCAGAAAAACACCGGGGAGCTGTTTTTT.

The rearrangement links TRBV18 to TRBJ2-5; D unresolved. Germline loops: CDR1 KGHSH, CDR2 LQKENI. This CDR3 contains 12 residues. The V end was cut by 3 bases, the J end by 1 base, with 3 bases between. CDR3 in amino acids: CASSPLQETQYF. CDR3 DNA: TGTGCCAGCTCACCTCTCCAAGAGACCCAGTACTTC.

This clonotype was counted only a few times. V and J are TRBV14 and TRBJ1-5; D gene unclear. The CDR3 runs 14 residues. Between the trimmed V and J ends, which lost 1 base and 2 bases, there was a span of 6 bases. Per germline, CDR1 SGHDN and CDR2 FVKESK. The CDR3 DNA reads TGTGCCAGCAGCCAAGCAGGTGGCAATCAGCCCCAGCATTTT. The encoded protein is CASSQAGGNQPQHF.

V and J are TRBV5-4 and TRBJ1-1, with a possible D match to TRBD1 (5 bases). Germline V lookup: CDR1 SGHNT, CDR2 YYREEE (reference sequence). V was shortened by 4 bases and J by 7 bases, with 17 bases between the two germline ends. CDR3 length: 14 amino acids. CDR3 bases: TGTGCCAGCAGCCTCCGAGGGCTTACAGGTGAAGCTTTCTTT. Protein product: CASSLRGLTGEAFF.

In its sample, this clonotype was seen many times. This chain connects TRBV20-1 to TRBJ1-2; TRBD1 matches 7 bases. V shed 5 bases and J 9 bases; nucleotides not matched to a gene: 12. The CDR3 is 13 amino acids. Germline CDR1 DFQATT, CDR2 SNEGSKA (reference sequence). In nucleotides, the CDR3 is TGCAGTGCTTCCTATCGACAGGGAAGCAGCTACACCTTC. Translated: CSASYRQGSSYTF.

This clonotype was observed a single time. The chain couples TRBV2 to TRBJ2-5; perhaps TRBD2 as D (6 bases). Trimming took 10 bases from V and 4 from J, leaving 19 bases between them. Germline CDR1 SNHLY, CDR2 FYNNEI. CDR3 length: 14 amino acids. The CDR3 region has the DNA TGTGCCATCGACCTTAGCGGAGATCTAGAGACCCAGTACTTC. Translated: CAIDLSGDLETQYF.

This clonotype was detected a few times. The CDR3 loop reads CASSLKRNTEAFF. Here the CDR3 DNA reads TGTGCCAGCAGCCTGAAGAGGAACACTGAAGCTTTCTTT. The chain carries TRBV11-2 and TRBJ1-1; D gene uncertain. The CDR3 loop spans 13 amino acids. Trimming shortened V by 5 bases and J by 1 base, and 8 bases separated the two germline ends. CDR1 and CDR2 from the germline V gene are SGHAT and FQNNGV.

The chain carries TRBV12-3 or TRBV12-4 and TRBJ2-1, with TRBD1 as a possible D gene (5 bases). The CDR3 runs 14 residues. V gave up 5 bases and J gave up 5 bases, with 13 bases separating them. CDR3 residues: CASSPRLTDNEQFF. The DNA of the CDR3 is TGTGCCAGCAGTCCAAGACTGACAGACAATGAGCAGTTCTTC.

This chain links TRBV5-4 with TRBJ2-3; 8 positions match TRBD2. The CDR3 consists of 15 residues. Germline assignment: CDR1 SGHNT and CDR2 YYREEE (reference sequence). The trim removed 4 bases at V and 2 bases at J, leaving 6 bases unmatched. In DNA, the CDR3 is TGTGCCAGCAGCCAAATAGCGGGACTCACAGATACGCAGTATTTT. Protein sequence: CASSQIAGLTDTQYF.

This clonotype was seen a handful of times. The rearrangement uses TRBV12-3 or TRBV12-4 and TRBJ2-7; TRBD1 is a possible D gene (6 bases). V was clipped by 7 bases and J by 3 bases, with 16 bases between them. This CDR3 has 14 amino acids. CDR3 region: CASTDSDRDYEQYF. CDR3 sequence (DNA): TGTGCCAGCACCGATTCGGACAGAGACTACGAGCAGTACTTC.

The chain uses TRBV12-3 or TRBV12-4 and TRBJ2-1; D possibly corresponds to TRBD2 (5 bases). Trimming took off 8 bases at V and 6 bases at J, with 11 bases between the two ends. This CDR3 spans 12 amino acids. CDR3 region: CASRGPSNEQFF. As DNA, the CDR3 is TGTGCCAGCCGAGGGCCTTCCAATGAGCAGTTCTTC.

This clonotype was picked up a small number of times. This chain connects TRBV7-6 to TRBJ2-1; no definite D call. Germline V lookup: CDR1 SGHVS, CDR2 FNYEAQ. Deletions cut 2 bases from V and 8 bases from J, with 10 bases between. The CDR3 is 13 residues long. CDR3 sequence reads: CASSLLPADEQFF. The CDR3 coding sequence is TGTGCCAGCAGCTTACTCCCGGCAGATGAGCAGTTCTTC.